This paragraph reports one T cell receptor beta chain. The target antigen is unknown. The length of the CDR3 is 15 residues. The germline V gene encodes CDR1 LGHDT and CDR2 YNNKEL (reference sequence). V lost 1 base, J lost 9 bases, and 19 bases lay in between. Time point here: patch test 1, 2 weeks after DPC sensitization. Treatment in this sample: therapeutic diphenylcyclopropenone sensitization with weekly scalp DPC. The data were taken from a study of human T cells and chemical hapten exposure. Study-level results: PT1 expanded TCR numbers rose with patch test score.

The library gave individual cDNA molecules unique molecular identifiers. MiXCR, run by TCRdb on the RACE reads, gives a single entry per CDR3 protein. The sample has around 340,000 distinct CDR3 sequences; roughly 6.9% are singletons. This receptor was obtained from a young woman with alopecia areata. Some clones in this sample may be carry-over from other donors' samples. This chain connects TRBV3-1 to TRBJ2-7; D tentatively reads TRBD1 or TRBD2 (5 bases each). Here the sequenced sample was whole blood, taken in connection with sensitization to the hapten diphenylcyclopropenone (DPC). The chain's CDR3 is CASSQGDGAARRQYF. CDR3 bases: TGTGCCAGCAGCCAAGGGGACGGGGCTGCGCGCCGGCAGTACTTC.